The 10 T cell receptor beta chains below all came from one sample that was sequenced in a study of CD8+CD57+ T cells in acquired aplastic anemia. According to the study, genomic DNA was the template for TCR beta VDJ and CDR3 profiling. TCRdb processed the reads anew with MiXCR; each CDR3 protein has one entry. Here the sample spans about 420,000 distinct CDR3 sequences, approximately 70% being singletons. The sequenced sample consisted of sorted CD4+, CD8+, or CD8+CD57+ T cells (not recorded which) from PBMCs. These receptors all stem from a human donor in good health, serving as a control.

The chain uses TRBV5-1 and TRBJ2-1, with 8 bases lining up with TRBD2. This CDR3 contains 18 residues. Germline CDR1 SGHRS, CDR2 YFSETQ. With V trimmed by 7 bases and J by 4 bases, 19 bases remained unmatched. Here the CDR3 DNA reads TGCGCCAGCGCCCCGGTCGGGGGGGCCCGAGAGGCGTACAATGAGCAGTTCTTC. It specifies CASAPVGGAREAYNEQFF.

This clonotype has a count of ten or more. The rearrangement links TRBV5-1 to TRBJ2-7, with 7 positions matching TRBD2. Looked up from germline, CDR1 is SGHRS and CDR2 is YFSETQ. The J segment lost 2 bases and the V segment lost 1 base, leaving 3 bases of the junction unmatched. This CDR3 spans 14 amino acids. CDR3 in amino acids: CASSLTSAAYEQYF. CDR3 in DNA: TGCGCCAGCAGCTTGACTAGCGCTGCCTACGAGCAGTACTTC. Full variable domain (missing parts from reference TRBV5-1 and TRBJ2-7): KAGVTQTPRYLIKTRGQQVTLSCSPISGHRSVSWYQQTPGQGLQFLFEYFSETQRNKGNFPGRFSGRQFSNSRSEMNVSTLELGDSALYLCASSLTSAAYEQYFGPGTRLTVT.

The chain links TRBV2 to TRBJ1-5; 8 bases line up with TRBD1. Germline values: CDR1 SNHLY, CDR2 FYNNEI. The CDR3 spans 15 residues. Germline trimming cut 6 bases from V and 16 bases from J; bases unmatched to any gene: 20. CDR3 region: CASSQPGTGNQTIHF. CDR3 nucleotides: TGTGCCAGCAGCCAACCTGGGACAGGCAATCAGACCATACATTTT.

The table lists this clonotype with a count of one. This chain links TRBV7-3 with TRBJ2-7; D is unclear. V was cut by 3 bases and J by 7 bases, with 7 bases left in between. This CDR3 has 11 residues. Germline V CDR1 and CDR2: SGHTA, FQGTGA. The CDR3 nucleotides read TGTGCCAGCAGCTTTTTGGGTGAGCAGTACTTC. This gives the protein CASSFLGEQYF.

V and J are TRBV5-1 and TRBJ2-3; D tentatively fits TRBD1 or TRBD2 (6 bases each). The CDR3 totals 16 residues. V was pared by 2 bases and J by 3 bases, with 16 bases between. Germline loops: CDR1 SGHRS, CDR2 YFSETQ. The DNA of the CDR3 is TGCGCCAGCAGCTTTGGGGGGCAGGGAGGAACAGATACGCAGTATTTT. It encodes CASSFGGQGGTDTQYF.

A note on this clonotype: The DNA is left out, because the CDR3 cannot be placed on it with certainty; the CDR3 is given as TCRdb lists it. The chain is built from TRBV9 and TRBJ1-5; TRBD1 reflects the table's D call only, with no check against the DNA. The CDR3 length equals 13 residues, ends included. Germline V gene sequence: CDR1 SGDLS, CDR2 YYNGEE. The CDR3 sequence: CASSVGLGTHYGF.

The rearrangement uses TRBV20-1 and TRBJ1-2, with D uncertain. CDR3 length: 15 amino acids. The germline CDR1 and CDR2 sequences are DFQATT and SNEGSKA (reference sequence). V lost 5 bases and J 5 bases, leaving 21 bases between the germline ends. Written as DNA, the CDR3 is TGCAGTGCTCGTGACGCGGGCAGGAACAATTATGGCTACACCTTC. Translated, it gives CSARDAGRNNYGYTF.

The chain couples TRBV29-1 to TRBJ1-2, with 8 bases aligning to TRBD1. Germline V gene lookup returns CDR1 SQVTM and CDR2 ANQGSEA. The CDR3 sequence is 15 residues long. The trim removed 1 base at V and 3 bases at J, leaving 7 bases unmatched. The CDR3 sequence is CSVEGGQEEDYGYTF. The CDR3 DNA sequence: TGCAGCGTTGAAGGGGGACAGGAGGAAGACTATGGCTACACCTTC.

There are a few counts of this clonotype. A much larger clone sits a single nucleotide away, making a read error possible. The chain couples TRBV6-2 or TRBV6-3 to TRBJ1-6; D remains unclear. The V end lost 6 bases, the J end lost 5 bases, and 11 bases lay between the germline ends. Germline-derived CDR1 and CDR2 are MNHEY and SVGEGT. The length of the CDR3 is 14 residues. The CDR3 is CASSARRDNSPLHF. DNA of the CDR3: TGTGCCAGCAGCGCGAGAAGGGATAATTCACCCCTCCACTTT.

To note about this clonotype: At one end, the junction sequence differs from germline, possibly due to a read error. This sequence joins TRBV10-3 and TRBJ1-6, with no clear D. The CDR3 totals 14 residues. From germline, CDR1 is ENHRY and CDR2 SYGVKD. The CDR3 DNA follows: TGTGCCAGCAGTGAAAGCCTAGTAGATTCCCCCCTCCACTTT. It codes for CASSESLVDSPLHF.